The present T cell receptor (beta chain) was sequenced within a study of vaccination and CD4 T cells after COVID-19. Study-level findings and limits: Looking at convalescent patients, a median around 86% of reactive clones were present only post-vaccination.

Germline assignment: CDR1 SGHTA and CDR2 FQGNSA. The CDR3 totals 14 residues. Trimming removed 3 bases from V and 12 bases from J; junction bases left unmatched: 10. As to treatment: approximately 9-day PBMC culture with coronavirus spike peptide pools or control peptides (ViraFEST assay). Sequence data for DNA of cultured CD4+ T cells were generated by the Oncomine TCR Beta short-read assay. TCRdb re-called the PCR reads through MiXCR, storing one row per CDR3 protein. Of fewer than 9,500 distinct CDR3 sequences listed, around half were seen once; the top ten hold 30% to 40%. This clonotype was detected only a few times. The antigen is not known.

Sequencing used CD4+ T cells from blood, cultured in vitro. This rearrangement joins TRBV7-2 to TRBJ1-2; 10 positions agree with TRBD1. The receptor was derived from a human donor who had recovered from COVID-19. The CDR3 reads CASSFLTGGSHHTF. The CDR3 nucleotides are TGTGCCAGCAGCTTCCTGACAGGGGGCTCCCACCACACCTTC. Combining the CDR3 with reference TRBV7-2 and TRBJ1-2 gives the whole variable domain GAGVSQSPSNKVTEKGKDVELRCDPISGHTALYWYRQSLGQGLEFLIYFQGNSAPDKSGLPSDRFSAERTGGSVSTLTIQRTQQEDSAVYLCASSFLTGGSHHTFGSGTRLTVV.